These 4 T cell receptor beta chains were all obtained from the same sample, sequenced in a study of early T cells in non-severe SARS-CoV-2 infection. In TCRdb, the 5' RACE reads were re-called with MiXCR into one record per CDR3 protein. The sample includes about 59,000 distinct CDR3 sequences, around 12% of them seen just once. Sequencing was done on a sample of whole blood. The receptors come from an adult who was a healthcare worker with PCR-confirmed SARS-CoV-2 infection or an uninfected control (not recorded which).

This clonotype was seen ten or more times. The V and J genes are TRBV25-1 and TRBJ1-5; D is unclear. The germline V gene encodes CDR1 MGHDK and CDR2 SYGVNS. Trimming left V 3 bases short and J 3 bases short, with 9 bases between. CDR3 length: 14 amino acids. CDR3 sequence: CASSDEGYNQPQHF. CDR3 sequence (DNA): TGTGCCAGCAGTGATGAAGGGTACAATCAGCCCCAGCATTTT.

There are many counts of this clonotype. This sequence joins TRBV12-2 and TRBJ1-5. TRBV12-2 is annotated as a pseudogene. The CDR3 has 16 residues. The CDR3 protein is CASRLARHCSNQPQHF. CDR3 nucleotide sequence: TGTGCAAGTCGCTTAGCGCGTCACTGTAGCAATCAGCCCCAGCATTTT.

This clonotype showed up just a few times. The chain links TRBV20-1 to TRBJ1-1; D ambiguous. CDR3 size: 13 residues. CDR1 DFQATT and CDR2 SNEGSKA come from the germline V gene (reference sequence). The V end was cut by 3 bases, the J end by 7 bases, with 15 bases between. As DNA, the CDR3 is TGCAGTGCTAGGTCCGGGCCGAGGAATGAAGCTTTCTTT. Its translation is CSARSGPRNEAFF.

The chain joins TRBV5-4 to TRBJ1-6; TRBD1 agrees at 8 bases. With 0 bases clipped from V and 13 bases from J, the junction kept 6 bases outside the gene matches. The germline CDR1 and CDR2 sequences are SGHNT and YYREEE (reference sequence). The CDR3 totals 14 residues. The CDR3 loop reads CASSLVQGATPLHF. In nucleotides, the CDR3 is TGTGCCAGCAGCTTGGTCCAGGGGGCAACCCCCCTCCACTTT.